The T cell receptor beta chain described here comes from a study of shared clonotypes between healthy human individuals. Background on the study: A donor's plate count was three for CD4 naive and three for CD4 memory; CD8 naive had two and CD8 memory one.

As regards this clone: As yet, its antigen is unknown.

The CDR3 loop spans 14 amino acids. Germline V CDR1 and CDR2: LGHNA, YSLEER. V lost 4 bases and J lost 0, with 10 bases in between. The genomic DNA of each subset was split evenly across several immunoSEQ plates. Sequenced by immunoSEQ multiplex PCR; TCRdb stores in-frame clones only, minus some. The profile shows roughly 600,000 clones, roughly 98% of them singletons. Terminally differentiated effector memory CD45RA+ cells were excluded from the naive CD8 cells, which were CD45RO-negative and positively selected for CCR7. Study findings and constraints: Though the depth was large, rarefaction showed that sorted-subset sequencing was incomplete. Clonotypes shared by all four sorted-subset donors had higher generation probabilities than non-shared clonotypes.

The sample consisted of naive CD8+ T cells sorted from blood. The rearrangement uses TRBV4-3 and TRBJ2-7, with D unclear. This TCR was sampled from a man younger than 40 in good health. CDR3 sequence (DNA): TGCGCCAGCAGCCTCCAGAGGAGCTCCTACGAGCAGTACTTC. As protein: CASSLQRSSYEQYF.